This T cell receptor beta chain emerged from a study of blood T cell repertoires in COVID-19. Original methodology: Estimated nucleated cell counts came from reference gene primer amplification. The data were produced by immunoSEQ multiplex PCR, yet TCRdb's version contains in-frame clones alone and is incomplete. The DNA gave D and trimming, while V, J and clone size come from that table. Among a few hundred thousand clones listed, around 81% were seen once. V trimming: 3 bases; J trimming: 5 bases; junction bases outside the gene matches: 5. The CDR3 is 14 residues long. Germline V lookup: CDR1 SGHVS, CDR2 FQNEAQ. Cohort allocation depended upon clinical history that participants reported.

The chain has TRBV7-8 and TRBJ2-7; 9 nucleotides line up with TRBD1. This TCR was recovered from a man aged 50-60 years who had recovered from COVID-19. The material sequenced was PBMCs or T cells enriched from blood (not recorded which). As DNA, the CDR3 is TGTGCCAGCAGCTTTTTCGGGACAGGGAACGAGCAGTACTTC. It encodes CASSFFGTGNEQYF.